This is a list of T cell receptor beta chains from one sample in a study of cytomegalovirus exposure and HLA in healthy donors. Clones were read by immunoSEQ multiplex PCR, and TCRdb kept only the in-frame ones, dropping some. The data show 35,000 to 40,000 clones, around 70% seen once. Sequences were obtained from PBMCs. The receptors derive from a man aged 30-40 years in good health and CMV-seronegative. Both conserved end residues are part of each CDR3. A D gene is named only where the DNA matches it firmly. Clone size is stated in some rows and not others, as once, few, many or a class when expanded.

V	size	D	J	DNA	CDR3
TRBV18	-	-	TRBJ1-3	TGTGCCAGCTCACCCAGGGTAGGAGCTGGAAACACCATATATTTT	CASSPRVGAGNTIYF
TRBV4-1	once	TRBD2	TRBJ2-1	TGCGCCAGCAGCCGTCCCCGGACTAGCGCGGGGTGGAATGAGCAGTTCTTC	CASSRPRTSAGWNEQFF
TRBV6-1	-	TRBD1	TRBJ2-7	TGTGCCAGCAGCCCGGGACAGGGGGCCACCTACGAGCAGTACTTC	CASSPGQGATYEQYF
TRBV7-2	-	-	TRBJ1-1	TGTGCCAGCAGCTTAGAATCAGGGGTCACTGAAGCTTTCTTT	CASSLESGVTEAFF
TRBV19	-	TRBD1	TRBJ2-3	TGTGCCAGTACCGAGACAGGGTTGTCAGATACGCAGTATTTT	CASTETGLSDTQYF
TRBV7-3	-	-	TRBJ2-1	TGTGCCAGCAGCGACTCATCGAGCTCCTACAATGAGCAGTTCTTC	CASSDSSSSYNEQFF
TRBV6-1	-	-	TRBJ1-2	TGTGCCAGCAGTGAAAATGGGTTTTCAGGGTCCTATGGCTACACCTTC	CASSENGFSGSYGYTF
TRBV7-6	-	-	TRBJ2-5	TGTGCCAGCAGCTTAGTGGGCATAGTTCCCACCGCGTCCCAAGAGACCCAGTACTTC	CASSLVGIVPTASQETQYF
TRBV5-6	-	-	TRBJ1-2	TGTGCCAGCAGCTTCAGAGACGGAGATGGCTACACCTTC	CASSFRDGDGYTF
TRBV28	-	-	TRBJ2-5	TGTGCCCTCGGCGAGGGGGTCGCGAAGACCCAGTACTTC	CALGEGVAKTQYF
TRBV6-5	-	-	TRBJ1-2	TGTGCCAGCAGCGAGACAGGCACAGGCCGCTATGGCTACACCTTC	CASSETGTGRYGYTF
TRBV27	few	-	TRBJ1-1	TGTGCCAGCAGACCCCAGCGGGGGTTGACTGAAGCTTTCTTT	CASRPQRGLTEAFF
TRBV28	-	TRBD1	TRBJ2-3	TGTGCCAGTTCCACCGGGACAGGGAGCACAGATACGCAGTATTTT	CASSTGTGSTDTQYF
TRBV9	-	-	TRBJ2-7	TGTGCCAGCAGCGTAGGGTTGGGCCCTTACGAGCAGTACTTC	CASSVGLGPYEQYF
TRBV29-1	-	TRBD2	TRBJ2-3	TGCAGCGTTGGACTAGCGGGGGCCCGCACAGATACGCAGTATTTT	CSVGLAGARTDTQYF
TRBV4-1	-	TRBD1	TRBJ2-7	TGCGCCAGCAGCCAAGATGGATTACAGGGGGCAGCCTACGAGCAGTACTTC	CASSQDGLQGAAYEQYF
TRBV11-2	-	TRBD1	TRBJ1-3	TGTGCCAGCAGCCGTGGGGCGACAGGGGTTGGAAACACCATATATTTT	CASSRGATGVGNTIYF
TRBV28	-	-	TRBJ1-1	TGTGCCAGCAGTTTGAAAACCTCCGGCAGCCCAGGTGCTTTCTTT	CASSLKTSGSPGAFF
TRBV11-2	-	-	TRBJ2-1	TGTGCCAGCAGCTTAGACCGCCGGGACTTCAATGAGCAGTTCTTC	CASSLDRRDFNEQFF
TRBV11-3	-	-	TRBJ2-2	TGTGCCAGCAGCTTACAGACAGGGAACACCGGGGAGCTGTTTTTT	CASSLQTGNTGELFF
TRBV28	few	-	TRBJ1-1	TGTGCCAGCAGTTTTACGATTTCTGCTGGGGGGACTGAAGCTTTCTTT	CASSFTISAGGTEAFF
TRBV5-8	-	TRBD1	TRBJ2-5	TGTGCCAGCAGCCCAAGCAGGGGGCTTTTCTTTGAGACCCAGTACTTC	CASSPSRGLFFETQYF
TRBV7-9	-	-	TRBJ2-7	TGTTCCAGCAGCAGAACAGGGTGGGAGCAGTACTTC	CSSSRTGWEQYF
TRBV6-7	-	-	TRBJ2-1	TGTGCCAGCAGTTATGAGACGGACAGGCAGTTCTTC	CASSYETDRQFF
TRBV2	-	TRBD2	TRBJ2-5	TGTGCCAGCAGTGAACGGGGGGACGCAGAGACCCAGTACTTC	CASSERGDAETQYF
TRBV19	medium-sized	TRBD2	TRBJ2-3	TGTGCCAGTAGTAGAACTAGCGGGAGTTTCGATACGCAGTATTTT	CASSRTSGSFDTQYF
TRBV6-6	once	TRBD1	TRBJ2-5	TGTGCCAGCAGTCCAGGGACAGGGAGGCAGACCCAGTACTTC	CASSPGTGRQTQYF
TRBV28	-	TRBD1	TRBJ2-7	TGTGCCAGCAGTTCGCGGACAGGGGGTTTATACGAGCAGTACTTC	CASSSRTGGLYEQYF
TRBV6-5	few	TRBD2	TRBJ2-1	TGTGCCAGCAGAGAAACGGGAGGAGAAGGTGAGCAGTTCTTC	CASRETGGEGEQFF
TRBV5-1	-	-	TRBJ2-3	TGCGCCAGCAGCTTGGTGGCAGGGGCCCGCACAGATACGCAGTATTTT	CASSLVAGARTDTQYF
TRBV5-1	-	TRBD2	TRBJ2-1	TGCGCCAGCAGCTGGGGTAGCGGGGGGGCCTACAATGAGCAGTTCTTC	CASSWGSGGAYNEQFF
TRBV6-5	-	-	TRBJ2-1	TGTGCCAGCAGTTTAGTAGCGGACCCCTCCTACAATGAGCAGTTCTTC	CASSLVADPSYNEQFF
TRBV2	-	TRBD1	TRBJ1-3	TGTGCCAGCAGTACTCCCCAGGGACAGAGAGGAAACACCATATATTTT	CASSTPQGQRGNTIYF
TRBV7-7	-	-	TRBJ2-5	TGTGCCAGCAGCTTGAGGTCAGGGAAAGAGACCCAGTACTTC	CASSLRSGKETQYF
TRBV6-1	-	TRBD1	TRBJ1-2	TGTGCCAGCAGACCGACAGGGGGCGGTGGCTACACCTTC	CASRPTGGGGYTF
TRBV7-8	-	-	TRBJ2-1	TGTGCCAGCAGCCCCCCGGGACACGCAAAAATTAAACGGTACAATGAGCAGTTCTTC	CASSPPGHAKIKRYNEQFF
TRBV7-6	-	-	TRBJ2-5	TGTGCCAGCAGCCCGACAGGGACTCTACAGCAGTACTTC	CASSPTGTLQQYF
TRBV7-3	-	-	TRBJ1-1	TGTGCCAGCAGCACACAGGGGAACACTGAAGCTTTCTTT	CASSTQGNTEAFF
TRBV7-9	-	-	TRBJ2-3	TGTGCCAGCAGCTTGGCTAGCGCTTACCGCACAGATACGCAGTATTTT	CASSLASAYRTDTQYF
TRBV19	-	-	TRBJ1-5	TGTGCCAGTAGTAAGTTCTATAGCAATCAGCCCCAGCATTTT	CASSKFYSNQPQHF
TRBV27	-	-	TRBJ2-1	TGTGCCAGCAGCCTCGGGAGCCTCAATGAGCAGTTCTTC	CASSLGSLNEQFF
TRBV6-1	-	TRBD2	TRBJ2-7	TGTGCCAGCAAGGGAACTAGCGGGAGGTCCTACGAGCAGTACTTC	CASKGTSGRSYEQYF
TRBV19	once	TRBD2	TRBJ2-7	TGTGCCAGTAGTATAGTTCGGGGAGGGGAGTACGAGCAGTACTTC	CASSIVRGGEYEQYF
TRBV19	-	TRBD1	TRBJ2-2	TGTGCCAGTAGGACAGGGTCGAACACCGGGGAGCTGTTTTTT	CASRTGSNTGELFF
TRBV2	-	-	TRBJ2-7	TGTGCCAGCAGTGAAGATACGGTTTCCTACGAGCAGTACTTC	CASSEDTVSYEQYF
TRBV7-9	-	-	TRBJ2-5	TGTGCCAGCAGCTTACAAGCCGAGACCCAGTACTTC	CASSLQAETQYF
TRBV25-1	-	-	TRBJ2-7	TGTGCCAGCAGTGAATATCGGGGGGAGAGCGGAGGGGGGCCCGAGCAGTACTTC	CASSEYRGESGGGPEQYF
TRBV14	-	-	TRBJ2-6	TGTGCCAGCAGCCACGGAGTACCCGGGGCCAACGTCCTGACTTTC	CASSHGVPGANVLTF
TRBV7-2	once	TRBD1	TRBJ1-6	TGTGCCAGCAGTAAAAAACAGGGGGATTATTCACCCCTCCACTTT	CASSKKQGDYSPLHF
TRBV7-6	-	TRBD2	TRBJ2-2	TGTGCCAGCAGCCAGAACTTAGCGGGGGCCCCAACAATGACCGGGGAGCTGTTTTTT	CASSQNLAGAPTMTGELFF
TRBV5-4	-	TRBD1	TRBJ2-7	TGTGCCAGCACCTTCGGGGGGACAGGGGCCTACGAGCAGTACTTC	CASTFGGTGAYEQYF
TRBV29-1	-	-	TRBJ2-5	TGCAGCGTTGCACCTCAGCAAGAGACCCAGTACTTC	CSVAPQQETQYF
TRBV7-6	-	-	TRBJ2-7	TGTGCCAGCAGCTTCGACATGGGGGGTTACGAGCAGTACTTC	CASSFDMGGYEQYF
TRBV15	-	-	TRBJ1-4	TGTGCCACCAGCAGGAGACAGGCTGAAAAACTGTTTTTT	CATSRRQAEKLFF
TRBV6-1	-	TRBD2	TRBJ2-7	TGTGCCAGCAGGAAATCCGCCGGGGACTACGACGAGCAGTACTTC	CASRKSAGDYDEQYF
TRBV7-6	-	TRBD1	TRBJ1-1	TGTGCCAGCAGCTTAGGAACTCCTATGGGACAGCGTCGCGGTCCGAACACTGAAGCTTTCTTT	CASSLGTPMGQRRGPNTEAFF
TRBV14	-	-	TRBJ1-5	TGTGCCAGCAGCCCGGGGGGCAGGGGCAATCAGCCCCAGCATTTT	CASSPGGRGNQPQHF
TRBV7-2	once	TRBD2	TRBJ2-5	TGTGCCAGCAGCTTCCGCCCTAGCGGGGGCCGCCAAGAGACCCAGTACTTC	CASSFRPSGGRQETQYF
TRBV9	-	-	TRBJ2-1	TGTGCCAGCAGCCCCTTACCCGGGACACCTTCTCCCTACAATGAGCAGTTCTTC	CASSPLPGTPSPYNEQFF
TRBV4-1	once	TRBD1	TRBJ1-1	TGCGCCAGCAGCCAAGCCGGGTCCGGGACAGGGGGGTGGAACACTGAAGCTTTCTTT	CASSQAGSGTGGWNTEAFF